This T cell receptor beta chain was captured by sequencing in a study of PD-1 blockade in classical Hodgkin lymphoma. Findings and limits, study-wide: Underlying causes for the observed repertoire differences were not defined, possibly disease activity or prior therapy.

Profiled with immunoSEQ multiplex PCR; TCRdb holds only in-frame clones, not every one. The sample has around 12,000 clones; 85% to 90% are singletons. The sample's time point: cycle 4 day 1 (C4D1), after 6 weeks of nivolumab. All patients experienced relapse after autologous stem cell transplantation, and brentuximab vedotin exposure was variable. By magnetic negative selection, CD4+ T cells were purified from thawed PBMCs. Best responses included complete response and partial response; otherwise, the best response was progressive disease. The CDR3 is 15 residues long. Germline values: CDR1 MNHEY, CDR2 SMNVEV (reference sequence). V lost 4 bases and J lost 7; bases outside the gene matches: 10. Worth noting for this clone: The antigen remains unidentified.

J is TRBJ2-1 and V is TRBV27, with TRBD2 identical over 7 bases. The sequence was obtained from a human donor with classical Hodgkin lymphoma. The sample was CD4+ T cells from blood, taken before the fourth cycle of nivolumab. The CDR3: CASSSLRGVGNEQFF. In nucleotides, the CDR3 is TGTGCCAGCAGTTCCCTCCGGGGGGTAGGAAATGAGCAGTTCTTC.